This TCR beta chain was profiled in a study of cytomegalovirus exposure and HLA in healthy donors. General study results and limits: According to the study, around 150 TCR beta chains were cytomegalovirus-associated. The authors reported that TCR beta sequences could predict HLA-A and HLA-B alleles. These predictions were accurate for most subjects in the first cohort.

The CDR3 contains 15 residues. From germline, CDR1 is LGHNA and CDR2 YSLEER. After removal of 3 bases from V and 7 bases from J, the junction contained 8 bases not matched to a gene. Primers for the PCR totalled 60 Vbeta and 13 Jbeta. Generated by immunoSEQ multiplex PCR, the TCRdb table keeps only in-frame clones and is missing some. This repertoire includes around 150,000 clones. Turning to this clone: Its antigen is undetermined.

The TCR was taken from a man aged 30-40 years in good health and CMV-seronegative. The chain employs TRBV4-3 and TRBJ1-4; 7 nucleotides align to TRBD1. Sequencing was performed on PBMCs. DNA for the CDR3: TGCGCCAGCAGCCATTCCATCGACAGGGTTGAAAAACTGTTTTTT. Protein sequence: CASSHSIDRVEKLFF.